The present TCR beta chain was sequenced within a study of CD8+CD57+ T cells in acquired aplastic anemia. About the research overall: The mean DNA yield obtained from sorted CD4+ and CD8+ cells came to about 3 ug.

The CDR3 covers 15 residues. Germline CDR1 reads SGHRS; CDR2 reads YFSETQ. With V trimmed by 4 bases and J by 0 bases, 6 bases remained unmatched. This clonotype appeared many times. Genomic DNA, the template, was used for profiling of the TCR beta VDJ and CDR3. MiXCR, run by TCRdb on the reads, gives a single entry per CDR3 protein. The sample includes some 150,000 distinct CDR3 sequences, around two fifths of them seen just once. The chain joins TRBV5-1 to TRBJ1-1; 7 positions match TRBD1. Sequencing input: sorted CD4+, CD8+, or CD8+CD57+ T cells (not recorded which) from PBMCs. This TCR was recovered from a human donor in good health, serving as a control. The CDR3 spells CASSGGQYMNTEAFF. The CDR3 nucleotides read TGCGCCAGCAGCGGGGGACAGTATATGAACACTGAAGCTTTCTTT.